Listed below are T cell receptor beta chains from one sample, sequenced in a study of control samples from healthy donors and cancer patients. The repertoire was sequenced with immunoSEQ multiplex PCR; TCRdb's copy has only in-frame clones and lacks some. The sample has about 76,000 clones; around 86% are singletons. Specimen: PBMCs. Source of these receptors: a woman aged 50 to 60 with colorectal cancer. Both conserved end residues are part of each CDR3. The D gene is left open where the match is weak. Some rows have no size entry. The others give once, few or many, or a class for an expanded clone.

v_gene,abundance,d_gene,j_gene,CDR3aa,CDR3nt
TRBV2,.,.,TRBJ2-1,CASKARTYNEQFF,TGTGCCAGCAAGGCCAGAACCTACAATGAGCAGTTCTTC
TRBV2,.,TRBD1,TRBJ2-2,CASSSDPGTGNTGELFF,TGTGCCAGCAGTTCAGATCCCGGGACAGGGAACACCGGGGAGCTGTTTTTT
TRBV3-1/TRBV3-2,.,.,TRBJ2-3,CASSQAGLGGGSPSTDTQYF,TGTGCCAGCAGCCAAGCTGGACTAGGGGGGGGCTCTCCTAGCACAGATACGCAGTATTTT
TRBV19,.,.,TRBJ1-5,CASSIDREGNQPQHF,TGTGCCAGTAGTATAGACAGGGAGGGCAATCAGCCCCAGCATTTT
TRBV4-3,.,.,TRBJ2-1,CASSQDSASFGNEQFF,TGCGCCAGCAGCCAAGATTCGGCTAGCTTTGGGAATGAGCAGTTCTTC
TRBV6-1,.,.,TRBJ1-5,CASSEAQDSNQPQHF,TGTGCCAGCAGTGAAGCCCAGGATAGCAATCAGCCCCAGCATTTT
TRBV10-1,.,TRBD1,TRBJ2-1,CASSESPGTGEFF,TGCGCCAGCAGTGAGTCGCCCGGGACAGGGGAGTTCTTC
TRBV5-5,.,.,TRBJ2-5,CASSYTGQSGETQYF,TGTGCCAGCAGCTATACGGGGCAGTCCGGGGAGACCCAGTACTTC
TRBV4-3,.,.,TRBJ1-4,CASSQATPGTINEKLFF,TGCGCCAGCAGCCAGGCGACCCCCGGGACAATCAATGAAAAACTGTTTTTT
TRBV10-1,.,.,TRBJ2-1,CASSDKGLGYNEQFF,TGCGCCAGCAGTGATAAGGGGCTAGGGTACAATGAGCAGTTCTTC
TRBV6-2/TRBV6-3,.,TRBD2,TRBJ2-5,CASSPGLARETQYF,TGTGCCAGCAGCCCGGGACTAGCGAGAGAGACCCAGTACTTC
TRBV27,.,TRBD1,TRBJ2-5,CASSLLGTGRGQETQYF,TGTGCCAGCAGTTTGCTGGGGACAGGTAGAGGCCAAGAGACCCAGTACTTC
TRBV7-9,once,.,TRBJ1-4,CASSLDGGAFNEKLFF,TGTGCCAGCAGCTTAGACGGGGGAGCCTTCAATGAAAAACTGTTTTTT
TRBV30,.,TRBD1,TRBJ1-2,CAWSVRKGGGYGYTF,TGTGCCTGGAGTGTACGGAAAGGGGGCGGCTATGGCTACACCTTC
TRBV6-4,.,TRBD2,TRBJ2-2,CASSLTSGGLLDGELFF,TGTGCCAGCAGTCTGACTAGCGGGGGGCTCCTCGACGGGGAGCTGTTTTTT
TRBV12-5,few,.,TRBJ2-6,CASGMGGTGANVLTF,TGTGCTAGTGGTATGGGGGGCACCGGGGCCAACGTCCTGACTTTC
TRBV27,.,.,TRBJ1-2,CASSLSQQAAGYGYTF,TGTGCCAGCAGTTTATCCCAACAGGCCGCGGGCTATGGCTACACCTTC
TRBV4-3,once,.,TRBJ1-1,CASRAGQLNTEAFF,TGCGCCAGCAGAGCCGGACAGTTGAACACTGAAGCTTTCTTT
TRBV12-3/TRBV12-4,.,.,TRBJ1-3,CASSSGTGNTIYF,TGTGCCAGCAGTTCAGGGACTGGAAACACCATATATTTT
TRBV7-9,few,TRBD2,TRBJ2-3,CASRDTSGSIDTQYF,TGTGCCAGCAGGGACACTAGCGGGTCTATAGATACGCAGTATTTT
TRBV19,.,.,TRBJ1-1,CASSRMGTEAFF,TGTGCCAGTAGTCGGATGGGCACTGAAGCTTTCTTT
TRBV5-6,.,.,TRBJ2-3,CASSSLGGQLRSTDTQYF,TGTGCCAGCAGCTCATTGGGGGGACAGCTCCGAAGCACAGATACGCAGTATTTT
TRBV6-2/TRBV6-3,once,TRBD1,TRBJ2-2,CASSPQGDTGELFF,TGTGCCAGCAGTCCACAGGGGGACACCGGGGAGCTGTTTTTT
TRBV7-2,.,.,TRBJ1-2,CASSLDRTYGYTF,TGTGCCAGCAGCTTAGACAGGACCTATGGCTACACCTTC
TRBV28,once,.,TRBJ1-6,CASSSRVRVGGSPLHF,TGTGCCAGCAGTTCCCGTGTGCGCGTGGGGGGTTCACCCCTCCACTTT
TRBV13,.,TRBD2,TRBJ2-1,CASSYPWGSGGPNEQFF,TGTGCCAGCAGCTACCCCTGGGGGAGCGGGGGACCCAATGAGCAGTTCTTC
TRBV9,.,.,TRBJ2-3,CASSVGDTQYF,TGTGCCAGCAGCGTTGGAGATACGCAGTATTTT
TRBV2,few,TRBD1,TRBJ1-1,CASSWPGQLNTEAFF,TGTGCCAGCAGTTGGCCGGGACAGCTAAACACTGAAGCTTTCTTT